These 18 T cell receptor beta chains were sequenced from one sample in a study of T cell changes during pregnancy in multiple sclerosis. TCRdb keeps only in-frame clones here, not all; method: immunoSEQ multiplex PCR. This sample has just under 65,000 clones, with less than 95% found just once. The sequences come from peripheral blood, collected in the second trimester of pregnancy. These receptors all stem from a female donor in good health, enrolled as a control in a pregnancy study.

The DNA for the CDR3 is TGTGCCAGCAGCAATTCCGGGGACATAGTGGGCTACACCTTC. As protein: CASSNSGDIVGYTF. This chain joins TRBV28 and TRBJ1-2, with D maybe TRBD1 (6 bases). This CDR3 contains 14 residues. Between the trimmed V and J ends, which lost 6 bases and 8 bases, there was a span of 19 bases. Germline V CDR1 and CDR2: MDHEN, SYDVKM.

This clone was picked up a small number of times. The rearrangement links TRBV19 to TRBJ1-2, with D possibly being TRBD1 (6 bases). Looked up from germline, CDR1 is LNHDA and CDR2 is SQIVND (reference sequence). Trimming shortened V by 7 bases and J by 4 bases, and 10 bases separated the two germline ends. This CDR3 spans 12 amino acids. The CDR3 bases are TGTGCCAGTACCGGACAGAGCTATGGCTACACCTTC. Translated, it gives CASTGQSYGYTF.

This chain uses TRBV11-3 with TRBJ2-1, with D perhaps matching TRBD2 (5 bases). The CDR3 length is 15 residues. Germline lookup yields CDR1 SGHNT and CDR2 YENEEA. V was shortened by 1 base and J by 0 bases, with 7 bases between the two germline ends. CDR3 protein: CASSLGRGSYNEQFF. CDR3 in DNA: TGTGCCAGCAGCTTAGGACGGGGCTCCTACAATGAGCAGTTCTTC.

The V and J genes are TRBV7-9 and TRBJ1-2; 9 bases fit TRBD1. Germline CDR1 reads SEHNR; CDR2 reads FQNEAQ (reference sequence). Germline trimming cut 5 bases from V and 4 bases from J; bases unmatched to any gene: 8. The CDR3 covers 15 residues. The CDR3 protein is CASSGQGRVIYGYTF. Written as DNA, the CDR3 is TGTGCCAGCAGCGGACAGGGGCGAGTAATCTATGGCTACACCTTC.

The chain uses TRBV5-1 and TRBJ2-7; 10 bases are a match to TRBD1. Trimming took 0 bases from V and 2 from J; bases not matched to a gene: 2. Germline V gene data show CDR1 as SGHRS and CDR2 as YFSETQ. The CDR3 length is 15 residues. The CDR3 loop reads CASSLGGQGPYEQYF. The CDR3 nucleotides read TGCGCCAGCAGCTTGGGGGGACAGGGGCCCTACGAGCAGTACTTC.

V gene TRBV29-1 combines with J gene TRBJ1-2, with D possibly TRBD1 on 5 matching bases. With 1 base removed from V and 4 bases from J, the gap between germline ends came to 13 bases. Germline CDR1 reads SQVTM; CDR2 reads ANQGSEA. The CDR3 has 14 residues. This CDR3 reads CSVEGQGGPYGYTF. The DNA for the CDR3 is TGCAGCGTTGAAGGCCAGGGAGGACCCTATGGCTACACCTTC.

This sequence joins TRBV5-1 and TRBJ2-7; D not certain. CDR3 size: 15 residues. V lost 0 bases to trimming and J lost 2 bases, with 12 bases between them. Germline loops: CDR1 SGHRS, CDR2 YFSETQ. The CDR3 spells CASSLGHVETYEQYF. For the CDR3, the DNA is TGCGCCAGCAGCTTGGGGCATGTGGAGACCTACGAGCAGTACTTC.

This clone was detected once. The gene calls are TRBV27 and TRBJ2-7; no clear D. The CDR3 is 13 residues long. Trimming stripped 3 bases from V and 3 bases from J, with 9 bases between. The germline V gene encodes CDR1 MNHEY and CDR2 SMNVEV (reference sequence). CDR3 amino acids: CASSLVGGYEQYF. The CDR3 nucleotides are TGTGCCAGCAGTTTGGTTGGCGGCTACGAGCAGTACTTC.

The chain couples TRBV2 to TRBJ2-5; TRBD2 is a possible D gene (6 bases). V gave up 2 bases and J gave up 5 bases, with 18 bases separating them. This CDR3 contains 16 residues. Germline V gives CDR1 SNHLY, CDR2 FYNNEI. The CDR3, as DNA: TGTGCCAGCAGTGAAAGGCGAACGGGAGATCGGGAGACCCAGTACTTC. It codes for CASSERRTGDRETQYF.

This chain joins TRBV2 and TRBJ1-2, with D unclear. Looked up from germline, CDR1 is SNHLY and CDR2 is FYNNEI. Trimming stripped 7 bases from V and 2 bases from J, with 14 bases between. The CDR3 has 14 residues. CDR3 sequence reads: CASKEAALNYGYTF. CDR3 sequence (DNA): TGTGCCAGCAAGGAGGCCGCATTGAACTATGGCTACACCTTC.

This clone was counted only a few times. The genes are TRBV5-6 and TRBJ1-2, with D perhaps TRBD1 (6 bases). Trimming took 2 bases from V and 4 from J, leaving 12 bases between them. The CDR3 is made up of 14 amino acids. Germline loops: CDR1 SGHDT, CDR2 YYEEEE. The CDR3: CASSFWGPGYGYTF. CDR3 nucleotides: TGTGCCAGCAGCTTCTGGGGGCCGGGCTATGGCTACACCTTC.

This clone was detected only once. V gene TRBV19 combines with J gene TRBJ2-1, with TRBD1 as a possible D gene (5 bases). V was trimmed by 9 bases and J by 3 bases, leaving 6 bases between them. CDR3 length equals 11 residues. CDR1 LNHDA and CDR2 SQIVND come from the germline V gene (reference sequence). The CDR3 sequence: CASDSYNEQFF. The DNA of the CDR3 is TGTGCCAGCGACAGCTACAATGAGCAGTTCTTC.

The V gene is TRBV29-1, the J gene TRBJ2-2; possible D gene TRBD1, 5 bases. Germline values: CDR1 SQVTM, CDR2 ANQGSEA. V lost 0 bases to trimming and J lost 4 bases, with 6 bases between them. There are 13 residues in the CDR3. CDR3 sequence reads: CSVEEGVTGELFF. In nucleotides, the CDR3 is TGCAGCGTTGAAGAAGGGGTCACCGGGGAGCTGTTTTTT.

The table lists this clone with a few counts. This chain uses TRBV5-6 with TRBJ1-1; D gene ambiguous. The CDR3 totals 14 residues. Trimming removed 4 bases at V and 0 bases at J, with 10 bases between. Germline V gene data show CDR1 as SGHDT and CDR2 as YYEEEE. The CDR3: CASSPTAMNTEAFF. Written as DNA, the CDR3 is TGTGCCAGCAGCCCCACTGCGATGAACACTGAAGCTTTCTTT.

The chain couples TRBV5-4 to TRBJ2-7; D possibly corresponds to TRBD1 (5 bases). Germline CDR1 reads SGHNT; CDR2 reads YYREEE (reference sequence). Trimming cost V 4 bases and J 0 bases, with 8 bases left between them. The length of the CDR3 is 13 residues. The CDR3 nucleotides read TGTGCCAGCAGCACCGGACACTCCTACGAGCAGTACTTC. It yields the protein CASSTGHSYEQYF.

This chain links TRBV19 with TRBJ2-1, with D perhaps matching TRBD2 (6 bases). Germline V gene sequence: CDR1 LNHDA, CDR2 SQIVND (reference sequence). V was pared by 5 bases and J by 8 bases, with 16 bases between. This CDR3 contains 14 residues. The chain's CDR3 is CASSPPGWGDEQFF. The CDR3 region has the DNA TGTGCCAGTAGTCCCCCTGGCTGGGGGGATGAGCAGTTCTTC.

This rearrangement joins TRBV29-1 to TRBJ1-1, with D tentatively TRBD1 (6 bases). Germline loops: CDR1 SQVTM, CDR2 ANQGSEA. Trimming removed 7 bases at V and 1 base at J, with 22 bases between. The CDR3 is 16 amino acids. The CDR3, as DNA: TGCAGCGCCGGTCTTCTTTTGGGGGGGGCGAACACTGAAGCTTTCTTT. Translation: CSAGLLLGGANTEAFF.

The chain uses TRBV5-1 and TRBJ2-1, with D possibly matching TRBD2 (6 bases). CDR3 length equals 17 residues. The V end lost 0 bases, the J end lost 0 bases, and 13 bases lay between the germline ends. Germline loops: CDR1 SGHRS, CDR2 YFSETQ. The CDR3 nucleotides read TGCGCCAGCAGCTTGGACGGGACTTCTAGCTCCTACAATGAGCAGTTCTTC. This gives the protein CASSLDGTSSSYNEQFF.